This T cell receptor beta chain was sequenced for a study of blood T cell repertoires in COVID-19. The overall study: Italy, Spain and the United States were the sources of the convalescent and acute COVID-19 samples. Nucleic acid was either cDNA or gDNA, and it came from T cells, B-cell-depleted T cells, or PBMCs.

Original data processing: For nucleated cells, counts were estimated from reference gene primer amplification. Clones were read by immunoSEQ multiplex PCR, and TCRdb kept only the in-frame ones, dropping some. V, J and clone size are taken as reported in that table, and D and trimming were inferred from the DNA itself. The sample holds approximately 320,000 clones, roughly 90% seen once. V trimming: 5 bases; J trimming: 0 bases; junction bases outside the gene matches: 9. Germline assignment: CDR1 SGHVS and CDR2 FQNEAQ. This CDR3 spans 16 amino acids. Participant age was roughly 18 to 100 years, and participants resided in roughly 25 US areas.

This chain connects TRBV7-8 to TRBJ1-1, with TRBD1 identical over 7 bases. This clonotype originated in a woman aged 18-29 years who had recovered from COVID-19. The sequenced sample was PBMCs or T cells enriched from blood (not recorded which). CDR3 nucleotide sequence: TGTGCCAGCAGCCTACGTAGGGGGCTTGTGAACACTGAAGCTTTCTTT. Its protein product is CASSLRRGLVNTEAFF.